A selection of T cell receptor beta chains follows, all from one sample in a study of regulatory T cells in long-lasting Graves disease. TCRdb redid the calling of the multiplex PCR reads with MiXCR, one entry per CDR3 protein. The profile shows about 340,000 distinct CDR3 sequences, about 20% of them singletons. This specimen consisted of peripheral blood mononuclear cells (PBMCs), obtained when the disease was refractory, from a patient treated with antithyroid drugs. These receptors all stem from a female donor with Graves disease. The CDR3 runs from the conserved cysteine through the conserved F or W. D genes are given only for firm matches. A row's size may be missing; if present it is once, few, many or a size class.

TRBV11-2,many,NA,TRBJ2-7,CASSPGQFYEQYF,TGTGCCAGCAGCCCCGGACAGTTCTACGAGCAGTACTTC
TRBV11-2,few,TRBD1,TRBJ2-2,CASSLVGTGVKTGELFF,TGTGCCAGCAGCTTAGTTGGGACAGGGGTGAAGACCGGGGAGCTGTTTTTT
TRBV6-1,many,TRBD1,TRBJ2-7,CASSRDSWNEQYF,TGTGCCAGCAGCCGGGACAGCTGGAACGAGCAGTACTTC
TRBV30,few,NA,TRBJ1-6,CALQQAGYYNSPLHF,TGTGCCCTACAACAGGCGGGCTACTATAATTCACCCCTCCACTTT
TRBV28,NA,NA,TRBJ2-1,CASMGNEQFF,TGTGCCAGCATGGGCAATGAGCAGTTCTTC
TRBV29-1,many,TRBD1,TRBJ2-7,CSVNRDREGEQYF,TGCAGCGTGAACCGGGACAGGGAAGGGGAGCAGTACTTC
TRBV19,many,NA,TRBJ2-5,CASSIRERETQYF,TGTGCCAGTAGTATAAGGGAGCGAGAGACCCAGTACTTC
TRBV28,NA,NA,TRBJ2-7,CASSLRPLTRYEQYF,TGTGCCAGCAGTTTACGGCCTCTCACCCGCTACGAGCAGTACTTC
TRBV28,many,TRBD1,TRBJ1-5,CASTWGTGGAKGQPQHF,TGTGCCAGCACCTGGGGGACAGGGGGCGCGAAGGGGCAGCCCCAGCATTTT
TRBV18,NA,TRBD1,TRBJ1-5,CASSLSDRGSNQPQHF,TGTGCCAGCTCACTATCGGACAGGGGGAGTAATCAGCCCCAGCATTTT
TRBV20-1,few,TRBD1,TRBJ1-2,CSARDGQGAYGYTF,TGCAGTGCTAGAGATGGACAGGGGGCGTATGGCTACACCTTC
TRBV28,many,NA,TRBJ1-1,CASSLDGRSTEAFF,TGTGCCAGCAGTTTGGACGGGAGGAGCACTGAAGCTTTCTTT
TRBV2,many,NA,TRBJ1-1,CASSGGVTEAEAFF,TGTGCCAGCAGTGGCGGAGTGACTGAGGCTGAAGCTTTCTTT
TRBV19,few,NA,TRBJ1-5,CASRDINQPQHF,TGTGCCAGTCGGGACATAAATCAGCCCCAGCATTTT
TRBV6-1,many,NA,TRBJ1-5,CASQQGSGQPQHF,TGTGCCAGCCAACAGGGAAGTGGACAGCCCCAGCATTTT
TRBV20-1,many,NA,TRBJ1-1,CSASAVKAFF,TGCAGTGCTAGTGCAGTGAAGGCTTTCTTT
TRBV5-5,few,NA,TRBJ2-5,CASSLAQLQETQYF,TGTGCCAGCAGCTTGGCACAGCTTCAAGAGACCCAGTACTTC
TRBV30,many,TRBD2,TRBJ2-5,CAWSPGLAGTETQYF,TGTGCCTGGAGTCCTGGACTAGCGGGGACTGAGACCCAGTACTTC
TRBV28,many,TRBD1,TRBJ1-4,CASSGTAEKLFF,TGTGCCAGCAGTGGGACAGCTGAAAAACTGTTTTTT
TRBV7-9,many,TRBD1,TRBJ2-4,CASSLATGGKNIQYF,TGTGCCAGCAGCTTAGCCACAGGGGGGAAAAACATTCAGTACTTC
TRBV7-9,NA,TRBD1,TRBJ1-2,CASSETGVKADGYTF,TGTGCCAGCAGCGAGACAGGGGTTAAGGCCGATGGCTACACCTTC
TRBV6-1,many,TRBD1,TRBJ1-6,CASRQGGSYNSPLHF,TGTGCCAGCAGACAGGGGGGCTCCTATAATTCACCCCTCCACTTT